Reported below is one T cell receptor (beta chain). Its antigen is undetermined. On sorted subsets, replicate PCRs used 200 to 250 ng DNA, or some 28,000 T cell genomes. Only in-frame clones appear in the TCRdb table, and some are missing; sequencing was by immunoSEQ multiplex PCR. The top ten hold 1.5% to 2% of the sample, which has around 1,900,000 clones, 85% to 95% seen once. Germline values: CDR1 SSHAT, CDR2 FNYEAQ (reference sequence). Trimming removed 3 bases from V and 2 bases from J, with 8 bases in between. This CDR3 is 13 amino acids long. The sample is drawn from a study of shared clonotypes between healthy human individuals. Study outcomes and limitations: In four donors, around 5% of naive CD4 clonotypes appeared in common. Sequencing depth was expected to influence donor clonotype sharing. Rarefaction showed that sequencing of sorted subsets was incomplete (despite large depth).

The naive CD8 fraction comprised CD45RO-negative cells positively selected for CCR7 and excluded terminally differentiated effector memory CD45RA+ cells. The sequence came from a man younger than 35 in good health. Some clones in this sample may be carry-over from other donors' samples. The J gene is TRBJ2-7, the V gene TRBV7-7; no firm D call. Sequencing was performed on naive CD8+ T cells from PBMCs. In nucleotides, the CDR3 is TGTGCCAGCAGCTTGGACCGGACCTACGAGCAGTACTTC. Protein: CASSLDRTYEQYF.